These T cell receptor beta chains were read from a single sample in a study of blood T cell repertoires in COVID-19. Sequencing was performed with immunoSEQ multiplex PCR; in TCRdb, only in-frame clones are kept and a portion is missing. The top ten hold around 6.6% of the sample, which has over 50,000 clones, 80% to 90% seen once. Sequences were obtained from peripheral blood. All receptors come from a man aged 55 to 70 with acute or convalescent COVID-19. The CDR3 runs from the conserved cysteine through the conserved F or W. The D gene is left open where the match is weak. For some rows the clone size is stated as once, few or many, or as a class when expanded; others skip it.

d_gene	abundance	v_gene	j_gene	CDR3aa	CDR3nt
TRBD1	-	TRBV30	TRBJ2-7	CAWSVGQGAYEQYF	TGTGCCTGGAGTGTAGGCCAGGGGGCCTACGAGCAGTACTTC
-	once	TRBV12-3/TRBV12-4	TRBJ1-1	CASRQGQFTEAFF	TGTGCCAGCAGACAAGGACAGTTCACTGAAGCTTTCTTT
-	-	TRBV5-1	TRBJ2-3	CASSPQGFKGDTQYF	TGCGCCAGCAGCCCACAGGGATTTAAGGGGGATACGCAGTATTTT
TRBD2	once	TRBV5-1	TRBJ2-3	CASSTSGGVDTQYF	TGCGCCAGCAGCACTAGCGGGGGGGTAGATACGCAGTATTTT
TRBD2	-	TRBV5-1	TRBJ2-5	CASSILAGGGGTQYF	TGCGCCAGCAGCATTCTAGCGGGGGGCGGGGGGACCCAGTACTTC
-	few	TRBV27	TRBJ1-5	CASSLGRGGQPQHF	TGTGCCAGCAGTTTAGGGAGGGGGGGTCAGCCCCAGCATTTT
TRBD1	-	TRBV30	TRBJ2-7	CAWSPTGGAYEQYF	TGTGCCTGGAGTCCAACAGGGGGCGCCTACGAGCAGTACTTC
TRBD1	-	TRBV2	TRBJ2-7	CASREPGTAVYEQYF	TGTGCCAGCAGGGAACCCGGGACAGCAGTCTACGAGCAGTACTTC
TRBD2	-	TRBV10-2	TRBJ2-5	CASAGLVGETQYF	TGCGCCAGCGCTGGACTAGTAGGCGAGACCCAGTACTTC
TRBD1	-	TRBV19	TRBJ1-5	CASTTTGGEGNQPQHF	TGTGCCAGTACCACTACAGGGGGCGAGGGCAATCAGCCCCAGCATTTT
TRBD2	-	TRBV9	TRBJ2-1	CASSVGGAEYNEQFF	TGTGCCAGCAGCGTCGGGGGGGCAGAGTACAATGAGCAGTTCTTC
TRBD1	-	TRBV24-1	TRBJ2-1	CATSDSGTGWGNEQFF	TGTGCCACCAGTGATTCCGGGACAGGGTGGGGCAATGAGCAGTTCTTC
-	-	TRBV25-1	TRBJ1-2	CASSLQGDYGYTF	TGTGCCAGCAGTTTACAGGGCGACTATGGCTACACCTTC
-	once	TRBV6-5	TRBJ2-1	CASSYVGDEQFF	TGTGCCAGCAGTTACGTCGGGGATGAGCAGTTCTTC
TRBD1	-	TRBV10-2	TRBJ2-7	CASRPGQGTYEQYF	TGCGCCAGCAGGCCGGGACAGGGAACCTACGAGCAGTACTTC
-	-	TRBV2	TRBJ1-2	CASKWDTGYGYTF	TGTGCCAGCAAATGGGACACGGGCTATGGCTACACCTTC
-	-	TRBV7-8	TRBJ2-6	CASSPSTGANVLTF	TGTGCCAGCAGCCCCTCTACTGGGGCCAACGTCCTGACTTTC
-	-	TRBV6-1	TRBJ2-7	CASSEVSHEQYF	TGTGCCAGCAGTGAAGTTAGCCACGAGCAGTACTTC